The 19 T cell receptor beta chains below all came from one sample that was sequenced in a study of blood T cell repertoires in COVID-19. Using immunoSEQ multiplex PCR, the repertoire was profiled, and TCRdb retains in-frame clones only, with some absent. The sample shows some 300,000 clones, about nine tenths of them seen only once. The sample taken for sequencing was PBMCs or T cells enriched from blood (not recorded which). These receptors originate from a man aged 25 to 40 who had recovered from COVID-19.

This sequence joins TRBV10-3 and TRBJ1-6, with unresolved D. Germline V gene lookup returns CDR1 ENHRY and CDR2 SYGVKD. The CDR3 length is 15 residues. V lost 5 bases, J lost 7 bases, and 15 bases lay in between. The CDR3 region has the DNA TGTGCCATCAGTCCACTCCCCGACAACAATTCACCCCTCCACTTT. Its translation is CAISPLPDNNSPLHF.

The chain recombines TRBV9 with TRBJ2-3; TRBD2 aligns across 12 bases. This CDR3 spans 16 amino acids. CDR1 and CDR2 from the germline V gene are SGDLS and YYNGEE. V lost 4 bases and J lost 3; bases outside the gene matches: 6. CDR3 bases: TGTGCCAGCAGCTCCCGAACTAGCGGGAGGACAGATACGCAGTATTTT. Translation: CASSSRTSGRTDTQYF.

The chain combines TRBV7-6 with TRBJ2-7; D is perhaps TRBD2 (6 bases). V lost 1 base to trimming and J lost 2 bases, with 9 bases between them. This CDR3 has 14 amino acids. The germline CDR1 and CDR2 sequences are SGHVS and FNYEAQ. The CDR3 DNA sequence: TGTGCCAGCAGCTTAGATACTAGCACCTACGAGCAGTACTTC. As protein: CASSLDTSTYEQYF.

Here the CDR3 reads CASSFEQLRNSYEQYF. The CDR3 DNA sequence: TGTGCCAGCAGTTTTGAACAGCTCCGAAACTCCTACGAGCAGTACTTC. The V and J genes are TRBV28 and TRBJ2-7; D remains ambiguous. From germline, CDR1 is MDHEN and CDR2 SYDVKM. The V and J ends lost 3 bases and 0 bases respectively, with 15 bases between them. The CDR3 totals 16 residues. The full variable domain, its missing parts supplied by reference TRBV28 and TRBJ2-7, is DVKVTQSSRYLVKRTGEKVFLECVQDMDHENMFWYRQDPGLGLRLIYFSYDVKMKEKGDIPEGYSVSREKKERFSLILESASTNQTSMYLCASSFEQLRNSYEQYFGPGTRLTVT.

The chain recombines TRBV11-2 with TRBJ1-2; tentatively, D is TRBD1 (5 bases). Germline CDR1 reads SGHAT; CDR2 reads FQNNGV. This CDR3 comprises 11 residues. Trimming left V 8 bases short and J 7 bases short, with 11 bases between. CDR3 loop: CASGGAFGYTF. The DNA of the CDR3 is TGTGCCAGCGGCGGGGCATTTGGCTACACCTTC. Full variable domain (remainder filled in from reference TRBV11-2 and TRBJ1-2): EAGVAQSPRYKIIEKRQSVAFWCNPISGHATLYWYQQILGQGPKLLIQFQNNGVVDDSQLPKDRFSAERLKGVDSTLKIQPAKLEDSAVYLCASGGAFGYTFGSGTRLTVV.

Note on this clone: Other DNA sequences of this sample code for an identical CDR3. The chain joins TRBV11-2 to TRBJ2-7; 8 nucleotides agree with TRBD1. There are 14 residues in the CDR3. CDR1 and CDR2 (germline): SGHAT, FQNNGV. V lost 4 bases, J lost 3 bases, and 5 bases stayed unmatched. The CDR3 DNA reads TGTGCCAGCAGCTCGGACAGGGTAAGCTACGAGCAGTACTTC. Translating gives CASSSDRVSYEQYF.

This clone has more than one count but fewer than ten. This chain connects TRBV6-6 to TRBJ1-3; 9 bases agree with TRBD1. The CDR3 spans 16 residues. CDR1 and CDR2 from the germline V gene are MNHNY and SVGAGI (reference sequence). Trimming removed 5 bases from V and 2 bases from J; junction bases left unmatched: 7. The CDR3 reads CASSRSGQGTGNTIYF. The CDR3 DNA sequence: TGTGCCAGCAGTCGAAGCGGACAGGGGACTGGAAACACCATATATTTT.

The rearrangement links TRBV9 to TRBJ2-1, with D unclear. V was pared by 4 bases and J by 5 bases, with 4 bases between. The CDR3 is made up of 11 amino acids. Germline-derived CDR1 and CDR2 are SGDLS and YYNGEE. Written as DNA, the CDR3 is TGTGCCAGCAGCCCTCACAATGAGCAGTTCTTC. Translation: CASSPHNEQFF.

The table lists this clone with a count of one. The chain links TRBV7-9 to TRBJ2-3; 9 bases align to TRBD1. The CDR3 loop spans 14 amino acids. With 6 bases clipped from V and 4 bases from J, the junction kept 5 bases outside the gene matches. Germline V lookup: CDR1 SEHNR, CDR2 FQNEAQ (reference sequence). The CDR3 sequence: CASRGDRAPDTQYF. CDR3 bases: TGTGCCAGCAGGGGGGACAGGGCCCCAGATACGCAGTATTTT. The full variable domain, in which reference TRBV7-9 and TRBJ2-3 provide the parts outside the CDR3, is DTGVSQNPRHKITKRGQNVTFRCDPISEHNRLYWYRQTLGQGPEFLTYFQNEAQLEKSRLLSDRFSAERPKGSFSTLEIQRTEQGDSAMYLCASRGDRAPDTQYFGPGTRLTVL.

V and J are TRBV12-3 or TRBV12-4 and TRBJ2-5; the D gene is possibly TRBD1 (6 bases). The CDR3 is 12 amino acids. V dropped 1 base and J dropped 10 bases, with 10 bases sitting between them. In nucleotides, the CDR3 is TGTGCCAGCAGTTTAGTACAGGGTGGCCAGTACTTC. This sequence encodes CASSLVQGGQYF.

The CDR3 region is CASSFLGTGVPEAFF. CDR3 nucleotide sequence: TGTGCCAGTAGTTTCCTTGGGACAGGGGTACCCGAAGCTTTCTTT. The rearrangement uses TRBV19 and TRBJ1-1; the match to TRBD1 covers 10 bases. The CDR3 is made up of 15 amino acids. The germline gives CDR1 LNHDA, CDR2 SQIVND (reference sequence). J gave up 8 bases and V 5 bases, and 11 bases lay outside the gene matches.

The rearrangement links TRBV27 to TRBJ1-4; D remains ambiguous. The germline gives CDR1 MNHEY, CDR2 SMNVEV (reference sequence). The V and J ends lost 4 bases and 10 bases respectively, with 10 bases between them. The CDR3 is made up of 12 amino acids. The CDR3 nucleotides are TGTGCCAGCAGTTCCCTCGTCGGAAAACTGTTTTTT. Its translation is CASSSLVGKLFF.

This rearrangement joins TRBV11-3 to TRBJ2-6; possible D gene TRBD1, 5 bases. The CDR3 has 14 amino acids. From germline, CDR1 is SGHNT and CDR2 YENEEA. V was pared by 5 bases and J by 2 bases, with 7 bases between. The CDR3 DNA reads as TGTGCCAGCAGCACAGGTACTGGGGCCAACGTCCTGACTTTC. Residues: CASSTGTGANVLTF.

This chain connects TRBV28 to TRBJ2-6; D perhaps matches TRBD2 (6 bases). In germline, CDR1 is MDHEN, CDR2 SYDVKM. The CDR3 has 16 residues. The V and J ends lost 5 bases and 2 bases respectively, with 13 bases between them. The chain's CDR3 is CASSPRGSAGANVLTF. CDR3 DNA sequence: TGTGCCAGCAGTCCACGGGGGTCCGCTGGGGCCAACGTCCTGACTTTC.

CDR3 coding DNA: TGTGCCAGCAGCTTAGTTAGTCAGGGAGATACGCAGTATTTT. Residues: CASSLVSQGDTQYF. The gene calls are TRBV7-2 and TRBJ2-3, with a tentative D call TRBD1 (5 bases). V was trimmed by 1 base and J by 5 bases, leaving 10 bases between them. Germline V CDR1 and CDR2: SGHTA, FQGNSA. The CDR3 extends over 14 amino acids.

The rearrangement uses TRBV3-1 (or the pseudogene TRBV3-2) and TRBJ1-1, with D possibly being TRBD1 (5 bases). The germline V and J ends were trimmed by 3 bases and 8 bases, with 10 bases remaining between them. The CDR3 runs to 12 residues. Germline CDR1 is LGHDT and CDR2 is YNNKEL (reference sequence). The CDR3 here is CASSQAGGEAFF. CDR3 nucleotide sequence: TGTGCCAGCAGCCAGGCGGGGGGAGAAGCTTTCTTT.

The V gene is TRBV27, the J gene TRBJ2-7; D is perhaps TRBD2 (6 bases). CDR1 and CDR2 from the germline V gene are MNHEY and SMNVEV (reference sequence). This CDR3 spans 15 amino acids. The V gene lost 1 base and the J gene lost 0 bases, with 10 bases spanning the gap. The CDR3 coding sequence is TGTGCCAGCAGTTTATGGGGCGGGGCCTCCTACGAGCAGTACTTC. It encodes CASSLWGGASYEQYF.

The chain couples TRBV19 to TRBJ1-1; D remains unclear. The ends were cut back, 7 bases at V and 2 bases at J, with 14 bases in the middle. Looked up from germline, CDR1 is LNHDA and CDR2 is SQIVND (reference sequence). CDR3 length: 14 amino acids. CDR3 sequence: CASTPNLFNTEAFF. CDR3 DNA: TGTGCCAGTACCCCTAACCTATTCAACACTGAAGCTTTCTTT.

Remarks on this clone: At one of its ends the junction is not consistent with the germline gene, which may arise from a read error. The rearrangement links TRBV19 to TRBJ1-1; D is uncertain. The germline V gene encodes CDR1 LNHDA and CDR2 SQIVND (reference sequence). There are 11 residues in the CDR3. The CDR3 is CACRLDGVAFF. DNA for the CDR3: TGTGCCTGTAGGTTGGACGGGGTAGCTTTCTTT.